The clone carrying this T cell receptor (beta chain) has ten or more counts. As yet, its antigen is unknown. The treatment denotes: PENTA 11 planned treatment interruption arm or continuous ART arm. Unique molecular identifiers were included in an RNA-based 3' RACE TCR library. TCRdb reprocessed the 3' RACE reads via MiXCR and lists one record per CDR3 protein. The sample holds more than 75,000 distinct CDR3 sequences, roughly 6.7% seen once. J lost 7 bases, V lost 6 bases, and 7 bases had no gene match. This CDR3 region has 14 residues. CDR1 is LNHDA and CDR2 is SQIVND in the germline V gene (reference sequence). This entry comes from a study of HIV-infected children after antiretroviral therapy interruption. As for the study in general: Weeks 0, 12, interruption end (24 or 48), and about 3 years post-study gave interruption-arm samples. Study results and caveats: After treatment interruption started, naive CD4+ CDR3 overlap across time points dropped.

The J gene is TRBJ2-7, the V gene TRBV19, with 12 bases that match TRBD1. The sequencing here drew on CD45RA+ CD4+ T cells from PBMCs, pooled from several time points, taken from a donor given antiretroviral therapy, either interrupted or continuous. The subset is: naive CD4+ CD45RA+ CD45RO- T cells. This sequence originates from a pool of human donors with HIV. Written as DNA, the CDR3 is TGTGCCAGTAGCCCGGGGACAGGGGGCAGGGAGCAGTACTTC. Amino acids: CASSPGTGGREQYF.